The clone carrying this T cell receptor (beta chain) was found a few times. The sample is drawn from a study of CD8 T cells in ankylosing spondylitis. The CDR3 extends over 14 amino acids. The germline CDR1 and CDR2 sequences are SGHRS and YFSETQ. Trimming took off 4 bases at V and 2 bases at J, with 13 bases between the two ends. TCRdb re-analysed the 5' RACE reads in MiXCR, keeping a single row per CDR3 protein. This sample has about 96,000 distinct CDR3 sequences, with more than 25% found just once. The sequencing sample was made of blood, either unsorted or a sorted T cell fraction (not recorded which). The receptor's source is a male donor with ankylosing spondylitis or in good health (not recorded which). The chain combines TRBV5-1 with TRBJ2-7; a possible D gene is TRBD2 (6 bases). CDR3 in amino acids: CASSILSGAYEQYF. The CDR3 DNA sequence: TGCGCCAGCAGCATCCTTAGCGGCGCCTACGAGCAGTACTTC.